This T cell receptor (beta chain) stems from a study of blood T cell repertoires in COVID-19. In the study overall: Specimens from acute and convalescent COVID-19 originated in the United States, Italy and Spain. From T cells, B-cell-depleted T cells, or PBMCs came the material, which was cDNA or gDNA.

This table comes from immunoSEQ multiplex PCR, and its TCRdb copy is limited to in-frame clones, with some not included. The table has a few hundred thousand clones, 80% to 90% seen once. Germline loops: CDR1 LNHDA, CDR2 SQIVND (reference sequence). J gave up 7 bases and V 4 bases, and 16 bases lay outside the gene matches. The CDR3 is made up of 17 amino acids. This TCR came from a woman of 80 years or more with acute or convalescent COVID-19. What was sequenced was peripheral blood. The chain links TRBV19 to TRBJ1-5, with 7 nucleotides matching TRBD1. The CDR3 reads CASSSNDNRGPGQPQHF. As DNA, the CDR3 is TGTGCCAGTAGTAGCAACGATAACAGGGGCCCAGGGCAGCCCCAGCATTTT.